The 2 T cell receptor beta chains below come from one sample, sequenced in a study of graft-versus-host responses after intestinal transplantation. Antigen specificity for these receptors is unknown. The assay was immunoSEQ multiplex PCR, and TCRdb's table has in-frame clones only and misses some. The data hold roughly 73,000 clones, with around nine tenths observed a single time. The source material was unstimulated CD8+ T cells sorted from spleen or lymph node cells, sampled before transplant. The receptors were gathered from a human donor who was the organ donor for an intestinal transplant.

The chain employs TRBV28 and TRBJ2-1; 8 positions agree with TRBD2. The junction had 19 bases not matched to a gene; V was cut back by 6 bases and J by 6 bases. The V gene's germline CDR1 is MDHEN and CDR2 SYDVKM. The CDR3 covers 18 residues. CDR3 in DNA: TGTGCCAGCAGCTTAGGGGGGTCCCGTAGCGGGGTTGTCAATGAGCAGTTCTTC. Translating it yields CASSLGGSRSGVVNEQFF.

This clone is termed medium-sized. CDR3 residues: CASSIGQGLVNTEAFF. The CDR3 nucleotides read TGTGCCAGTAGTATTGGACAGGGCTTGGTGAACACTGAAGCTTTCTTT. This rearrangement joins TRBV19 to TRBJ1-1; 8 bases match TRBD1. The CDR3 totals 16 residues. Germline values: CDR1 LNHDA, CDR2 SQIVND (reference sequence). J gave up 0 bases and V 3 bases, and 6 bases lay outside the gene matches.